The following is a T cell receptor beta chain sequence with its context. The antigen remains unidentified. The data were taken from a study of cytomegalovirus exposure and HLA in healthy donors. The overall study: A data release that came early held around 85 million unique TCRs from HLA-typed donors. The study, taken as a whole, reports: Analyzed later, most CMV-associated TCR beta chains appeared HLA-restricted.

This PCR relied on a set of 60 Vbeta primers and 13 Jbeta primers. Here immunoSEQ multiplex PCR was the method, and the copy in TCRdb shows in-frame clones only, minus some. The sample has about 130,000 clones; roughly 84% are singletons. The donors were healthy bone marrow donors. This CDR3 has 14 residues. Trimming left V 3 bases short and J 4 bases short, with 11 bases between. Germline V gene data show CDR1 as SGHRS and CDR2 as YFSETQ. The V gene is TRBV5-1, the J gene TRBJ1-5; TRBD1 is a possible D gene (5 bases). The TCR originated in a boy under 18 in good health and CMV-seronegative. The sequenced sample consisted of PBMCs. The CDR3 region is CASSSGGRNQPQHF. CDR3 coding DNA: TGCGCCAGCAGCTCCGGGGGTAGGAATCAGCCCCAGCATTTT.